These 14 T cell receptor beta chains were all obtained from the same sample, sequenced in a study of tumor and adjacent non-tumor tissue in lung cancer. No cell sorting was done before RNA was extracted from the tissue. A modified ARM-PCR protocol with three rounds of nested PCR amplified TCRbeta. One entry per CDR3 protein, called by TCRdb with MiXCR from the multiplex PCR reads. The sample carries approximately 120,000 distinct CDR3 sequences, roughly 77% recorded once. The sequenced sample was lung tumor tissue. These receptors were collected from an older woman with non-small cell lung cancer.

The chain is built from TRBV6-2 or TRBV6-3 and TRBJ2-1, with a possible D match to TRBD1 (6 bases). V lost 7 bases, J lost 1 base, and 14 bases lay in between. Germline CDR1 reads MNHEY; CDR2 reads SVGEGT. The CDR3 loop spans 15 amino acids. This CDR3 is CASTNQGLSYNEQFF. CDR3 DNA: TGTGCCAGCACTAATCAGGGGCTTTCCTACAATGAGCAGTTCTTC.

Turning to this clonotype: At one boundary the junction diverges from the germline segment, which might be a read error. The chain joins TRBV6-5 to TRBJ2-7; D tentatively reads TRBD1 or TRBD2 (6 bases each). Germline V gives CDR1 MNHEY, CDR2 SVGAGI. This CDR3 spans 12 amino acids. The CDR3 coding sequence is TGTACCAGCGAATCGGGGGCTGGCAGGAAGTTCTTC. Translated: CTSESGAGRKFF.

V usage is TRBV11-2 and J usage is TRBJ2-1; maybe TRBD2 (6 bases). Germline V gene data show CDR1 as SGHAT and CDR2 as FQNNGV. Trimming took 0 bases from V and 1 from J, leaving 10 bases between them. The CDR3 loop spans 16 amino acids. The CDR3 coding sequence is TGTGCCAGCAGCTTAGACCGGGGGAGATCCTACAATGAGCAGTTCTTC. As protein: CASSLDRGRSYNEQFF. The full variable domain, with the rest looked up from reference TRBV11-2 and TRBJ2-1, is EAGVAQSPRYKIIEKRQSVAFWCNPISGHATLYWYQQILGQGPKLLIQFQNNGVVDDSQLPKDRFSAERLKGVDSTLKIQPAKLEDSAVYLCASSLDRGRSYNEQFFGPGTRLTVL.

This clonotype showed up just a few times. The CDR3 DNA follows: TGTGCCAGCAGGCCAGCGGGGGGGTACACAGATACGCAGTATTTT. Residues: CASRPAGGYTDTQYF. J is TRBJ2-3 and V is TRBV28; the match to TRBD2 covers 10 bases. The CDR3 runs to 15 residues. Germline CDR1 reads MDHEN; CDR2 reads SYDVKM. J lost 2 bases, V lost 6 bases, and 5 bases had no gene match.

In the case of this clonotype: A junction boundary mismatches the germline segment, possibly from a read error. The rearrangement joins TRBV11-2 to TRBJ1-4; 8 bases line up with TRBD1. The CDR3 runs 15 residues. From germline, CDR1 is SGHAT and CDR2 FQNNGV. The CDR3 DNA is TGTGCTAGCAGCATATTGACAGGGGCTAATGAAAAACTGTTTTTT. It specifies CASSILTGANEKLFF.

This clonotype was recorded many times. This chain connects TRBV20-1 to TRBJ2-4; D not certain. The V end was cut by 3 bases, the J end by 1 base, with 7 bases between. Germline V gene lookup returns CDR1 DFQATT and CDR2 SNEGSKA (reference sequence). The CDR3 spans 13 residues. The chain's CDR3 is CSASVVAKNIQYF. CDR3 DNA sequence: TGCAGTGCTAGTGTAGTTGCCAAAAACATTCAGTACTTC.

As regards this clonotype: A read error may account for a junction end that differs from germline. Here the CDR3 reads CASIFRDNTGELFF. CDR3 DNA: TGTGCCAGCATCTTTCGGGACAACACCGGGGAGTTGTTTTTT. The chain carries TRBV11-2 and TRBJ2-2, with D tentatively TRBD1 (6 bases). There are 14 residues in the CDR3. CDR1 is SGHAT and CDR2 is FQNNGV in the germline V gene.

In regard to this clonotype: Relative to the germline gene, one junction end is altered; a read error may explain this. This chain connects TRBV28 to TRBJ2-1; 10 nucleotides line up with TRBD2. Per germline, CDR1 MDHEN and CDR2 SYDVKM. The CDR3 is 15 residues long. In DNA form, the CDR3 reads TGTGCCAGCAGTTTCCCAGCGGGGGGGACCAATGAACAGTTCTTC. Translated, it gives CASSFPAGGTNEQFF. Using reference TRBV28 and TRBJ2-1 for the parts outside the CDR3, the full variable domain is DVKVTQSSRYLVKRTGEKVFLECVQDMDHENMFWYRQDPGLGLRLIYFSYDVKMKEKGDIPEGYSVSREKKERFSLILESASTNQTSMYLCASSFPAGGTNEQFFGPGTRLTVL.

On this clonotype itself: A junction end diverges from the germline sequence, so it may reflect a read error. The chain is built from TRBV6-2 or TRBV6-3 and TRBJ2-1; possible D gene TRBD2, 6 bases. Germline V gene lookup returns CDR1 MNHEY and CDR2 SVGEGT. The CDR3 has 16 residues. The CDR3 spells CACSRRQRLDYNEQFF. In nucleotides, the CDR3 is TGTGCCTGCAGTCGCCGACAGAGACTAGACTACAATGAGCAGTTCTTC.

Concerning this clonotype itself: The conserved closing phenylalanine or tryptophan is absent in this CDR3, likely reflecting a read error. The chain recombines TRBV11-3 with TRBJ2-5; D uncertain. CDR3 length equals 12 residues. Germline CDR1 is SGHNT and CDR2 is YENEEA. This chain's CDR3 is CASSLELEIQYI. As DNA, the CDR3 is TGTGCCAGCAGCTTAGAGTTAGAGATCCAGTACATC.

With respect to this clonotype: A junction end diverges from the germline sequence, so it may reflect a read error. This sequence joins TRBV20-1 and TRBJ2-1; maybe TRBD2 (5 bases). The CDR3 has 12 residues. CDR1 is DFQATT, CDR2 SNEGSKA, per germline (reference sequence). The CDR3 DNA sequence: TGCAGTGCTAGTGATCTGAGGGCTGAGCAGTTCTTT. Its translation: CSASDLRAEQFF.

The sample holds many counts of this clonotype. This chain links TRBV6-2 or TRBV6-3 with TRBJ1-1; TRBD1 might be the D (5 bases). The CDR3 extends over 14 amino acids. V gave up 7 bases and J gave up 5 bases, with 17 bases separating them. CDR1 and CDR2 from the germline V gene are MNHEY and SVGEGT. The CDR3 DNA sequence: TGTGCCAGCACTCGCCCGGGGGTGAGGACTGAAGCTTTCTTT. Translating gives CASTRPGVRTEAFF.

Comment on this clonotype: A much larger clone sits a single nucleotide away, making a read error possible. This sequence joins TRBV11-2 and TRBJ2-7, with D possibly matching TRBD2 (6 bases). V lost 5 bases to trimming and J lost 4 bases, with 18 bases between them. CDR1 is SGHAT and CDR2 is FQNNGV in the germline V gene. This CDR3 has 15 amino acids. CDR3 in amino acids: CASSHPGISGYEQYF. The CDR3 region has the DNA TGTGCCAGCAGCCACCCCGGGATTAGCGGATACGAGCAGTACTTC.

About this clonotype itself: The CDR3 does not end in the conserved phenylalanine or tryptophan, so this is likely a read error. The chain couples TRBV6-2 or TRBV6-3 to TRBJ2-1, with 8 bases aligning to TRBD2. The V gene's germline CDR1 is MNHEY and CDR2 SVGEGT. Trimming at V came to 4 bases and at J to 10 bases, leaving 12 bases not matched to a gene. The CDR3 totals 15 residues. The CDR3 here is CASSSISGSGWEQFL. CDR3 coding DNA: TGTGCCAGCAGTTCCATAAGCGGGAGTGGATGGGAGCAGTTCTTA.